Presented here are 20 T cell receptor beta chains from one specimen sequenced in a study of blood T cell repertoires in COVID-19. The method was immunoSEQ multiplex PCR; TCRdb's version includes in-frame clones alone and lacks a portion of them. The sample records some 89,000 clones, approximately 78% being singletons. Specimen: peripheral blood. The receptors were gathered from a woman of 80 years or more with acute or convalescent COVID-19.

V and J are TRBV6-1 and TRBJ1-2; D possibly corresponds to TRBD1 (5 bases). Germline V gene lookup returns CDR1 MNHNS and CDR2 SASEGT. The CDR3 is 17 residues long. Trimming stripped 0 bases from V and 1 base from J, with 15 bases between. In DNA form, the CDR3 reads TGTGCCAGCAGTGAAGCGTCTTGGGGCGCAGTTAACTATGGCTACACCTTC. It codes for CASSEASWGAVNYGYTF.

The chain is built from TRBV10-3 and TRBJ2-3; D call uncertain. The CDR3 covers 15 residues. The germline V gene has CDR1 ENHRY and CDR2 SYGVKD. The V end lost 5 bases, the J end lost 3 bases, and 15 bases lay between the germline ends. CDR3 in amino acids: CAISPSGSTTDTQYF. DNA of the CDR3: TGTGCCATCAGTCCCTCGGGTTCGACTACAGATACGCAGTATTTT.

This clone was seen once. The CDR3 sequence is CASSFLDRANEKLFF. The CDR3 DNA reads as TGCGCCAGCAGCTTCCTGGACAGGGCTAATGAAAAACTGTTTTTT. The V call is TRBV5-1, the J call TRBJ1-4, with TRBD1 matching 8 bases. Germline V gene sequence: CDR1 SGHRS, CDR2 YFSETQ. With V trimmed by 2 bases and J by 3 bases, 3 bases remained unmatched. The CDR3 loop spans 15 amino acids.

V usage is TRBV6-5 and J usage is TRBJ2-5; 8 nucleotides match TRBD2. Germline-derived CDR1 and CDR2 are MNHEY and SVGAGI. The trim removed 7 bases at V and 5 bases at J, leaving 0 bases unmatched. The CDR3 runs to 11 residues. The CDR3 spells CASTGGETQYF. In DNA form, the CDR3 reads TGTGCCAGCACGGGGGGGGAGACCCAGTACTTC.

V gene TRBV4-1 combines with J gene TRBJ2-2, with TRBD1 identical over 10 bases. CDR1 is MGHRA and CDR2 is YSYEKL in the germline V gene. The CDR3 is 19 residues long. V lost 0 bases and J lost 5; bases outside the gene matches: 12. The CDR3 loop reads CASSQDGRGQGVRTGELFF. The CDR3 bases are TGCGCCAGCAGCCAAGATGGCCGCGGACAGGGGGTCCGGACCGGGGAGCTGTTTTTT.

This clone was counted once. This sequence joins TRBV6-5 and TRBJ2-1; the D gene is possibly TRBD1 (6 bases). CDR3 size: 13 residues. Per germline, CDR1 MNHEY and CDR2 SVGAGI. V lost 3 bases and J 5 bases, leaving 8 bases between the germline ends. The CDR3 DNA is TGTGCCAGCAGTTATGGACAGAACAATGAGCAGTTCTTC. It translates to CASSYGQNNEQFF.

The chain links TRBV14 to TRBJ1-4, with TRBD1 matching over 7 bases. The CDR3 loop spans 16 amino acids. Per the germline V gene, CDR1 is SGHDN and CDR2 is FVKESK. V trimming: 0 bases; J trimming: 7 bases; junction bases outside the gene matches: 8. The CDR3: CASSQEKGAGGEKLFF. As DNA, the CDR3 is TGTGCCAGCAGCCAAGAAAAGGGGGCTGGGGGTGAAAAACTGTTTTTT.

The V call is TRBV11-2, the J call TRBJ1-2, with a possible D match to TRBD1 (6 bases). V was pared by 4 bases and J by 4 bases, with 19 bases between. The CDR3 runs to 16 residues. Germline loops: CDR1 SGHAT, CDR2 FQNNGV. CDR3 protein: CASSSPQGTVLYGYTF. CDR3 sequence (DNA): TGTGCCAGCAGCTCCCCACAGGGAACAGTCCTCTATGGCTACACCTTC.

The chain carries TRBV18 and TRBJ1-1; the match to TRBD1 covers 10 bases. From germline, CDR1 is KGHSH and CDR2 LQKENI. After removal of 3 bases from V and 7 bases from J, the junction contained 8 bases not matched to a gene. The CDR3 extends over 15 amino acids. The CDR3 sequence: CASSPTGQGIVEAFF. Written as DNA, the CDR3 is TGTGCCAGCTCACCGACGGGACAGGGGATAGTTGAAGCTTTCTTT.

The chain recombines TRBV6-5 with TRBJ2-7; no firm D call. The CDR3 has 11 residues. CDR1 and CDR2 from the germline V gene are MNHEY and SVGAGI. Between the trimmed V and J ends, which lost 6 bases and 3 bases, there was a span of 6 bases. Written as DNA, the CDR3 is TGTGCCAGCAGCACTCACTACGAGCAGTACTTC. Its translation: CASSTHYEQYF.

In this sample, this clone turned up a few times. CDR3 sequence (DNA): TGTGCCAGTAGTATAGGACAGGGAGCAGAGACCCAGTACTTC. Protein product: CASSIGQGAETQYF. V and J are TRBV19 and TRBJ2-5; TRBD1 matches 7 bases. This CDR3 is built from 14 residues. Trimming took 1 base from V and 4 from J; bases not matched to a gene: 3. Germline V lookup: CDR1 LNHDA, CDR2 SQIVND (reference sequence).

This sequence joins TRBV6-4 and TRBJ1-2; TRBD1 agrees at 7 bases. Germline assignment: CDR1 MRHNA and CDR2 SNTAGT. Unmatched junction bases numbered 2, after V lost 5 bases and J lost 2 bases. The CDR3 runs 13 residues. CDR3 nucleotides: TGTGCCAGCAGTTCGGGACAGAACTATGGCTACACCTTC. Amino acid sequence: CASSSGQNYGYTF.

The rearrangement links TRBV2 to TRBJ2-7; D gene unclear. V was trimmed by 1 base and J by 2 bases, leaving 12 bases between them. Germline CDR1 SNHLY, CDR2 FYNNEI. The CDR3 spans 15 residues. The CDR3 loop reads CASSEEKRMAYEQYF. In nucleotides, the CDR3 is TGTGCCAGCAGTGAAGAGAAGAGGATGGCCTACGAGCAGTACTTC.

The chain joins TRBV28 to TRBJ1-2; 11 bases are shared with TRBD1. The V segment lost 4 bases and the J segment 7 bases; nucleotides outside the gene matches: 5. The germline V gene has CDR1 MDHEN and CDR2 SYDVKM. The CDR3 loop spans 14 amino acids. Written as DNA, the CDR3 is TGTGCCAGCAGTTCGGCGGGGACAGGGGGTGGCTACACCTTC. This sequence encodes CASSSAGTGGGYTF.

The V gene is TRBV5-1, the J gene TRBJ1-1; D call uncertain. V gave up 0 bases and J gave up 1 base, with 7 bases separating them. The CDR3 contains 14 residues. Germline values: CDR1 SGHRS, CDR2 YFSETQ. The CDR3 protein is CASSLGGGNTEAFF. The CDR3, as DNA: TGCGCCAGCAGCTTGGGGGGAGGGAACACTGAAGCTTTCTTT.

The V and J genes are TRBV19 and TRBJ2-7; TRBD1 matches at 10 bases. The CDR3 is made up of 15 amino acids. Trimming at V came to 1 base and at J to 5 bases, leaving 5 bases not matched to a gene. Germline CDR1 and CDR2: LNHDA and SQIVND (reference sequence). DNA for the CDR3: TGTGCCAGTAGTATAGCCCTCGGGACAGGGGACGAGCAGTACTTC. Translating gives CASSIALGTGDEQYF. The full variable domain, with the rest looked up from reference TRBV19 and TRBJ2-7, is DGGITQSPKYLFRKEGQNVTLSCEQNLNHDAMYWYRQDPGQGLRLIYYSQIVNDFQKGDIAEGYSVSREKKESFPLTVTSAQKNPTAFYLCASSIALGTGDEQYFGPGTRLTVT.

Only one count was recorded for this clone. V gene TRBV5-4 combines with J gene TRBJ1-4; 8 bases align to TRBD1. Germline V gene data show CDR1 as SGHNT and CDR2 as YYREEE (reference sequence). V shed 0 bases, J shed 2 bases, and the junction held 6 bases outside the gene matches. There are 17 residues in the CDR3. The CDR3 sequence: CASSLAGQGVTNEKLFF. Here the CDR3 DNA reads TGTGCCAGCAGCTTGGCCGGACAGGGAGTGACTAATGAAAAACTGTTTTTT.

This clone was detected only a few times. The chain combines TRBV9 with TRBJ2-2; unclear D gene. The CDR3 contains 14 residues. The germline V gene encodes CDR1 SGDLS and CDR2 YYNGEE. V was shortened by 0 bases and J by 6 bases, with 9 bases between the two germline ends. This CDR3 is CASSVGGMAGELFF. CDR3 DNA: TGTGCCAGCAGCGTAGGAGGAATGGCCGGGGAGCTGTTTTTT.

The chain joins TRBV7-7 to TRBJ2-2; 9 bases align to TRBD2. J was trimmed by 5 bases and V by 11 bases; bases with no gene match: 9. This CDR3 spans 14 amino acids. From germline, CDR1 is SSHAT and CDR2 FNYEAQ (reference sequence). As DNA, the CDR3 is TGTGCCGCGGGGGGGGTTGCCCTTACCGGGGAGCTGTTTTTT. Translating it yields CAAGGVALTGELFF.

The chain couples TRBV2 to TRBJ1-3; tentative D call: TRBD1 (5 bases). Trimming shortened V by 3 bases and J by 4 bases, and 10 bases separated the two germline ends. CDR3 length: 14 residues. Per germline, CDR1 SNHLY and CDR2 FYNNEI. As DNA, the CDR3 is TGTGCCAGCAGTGACCAGGGATTCGGAAACACCATATATTTT. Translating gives CASSDQGFGNTIYF.